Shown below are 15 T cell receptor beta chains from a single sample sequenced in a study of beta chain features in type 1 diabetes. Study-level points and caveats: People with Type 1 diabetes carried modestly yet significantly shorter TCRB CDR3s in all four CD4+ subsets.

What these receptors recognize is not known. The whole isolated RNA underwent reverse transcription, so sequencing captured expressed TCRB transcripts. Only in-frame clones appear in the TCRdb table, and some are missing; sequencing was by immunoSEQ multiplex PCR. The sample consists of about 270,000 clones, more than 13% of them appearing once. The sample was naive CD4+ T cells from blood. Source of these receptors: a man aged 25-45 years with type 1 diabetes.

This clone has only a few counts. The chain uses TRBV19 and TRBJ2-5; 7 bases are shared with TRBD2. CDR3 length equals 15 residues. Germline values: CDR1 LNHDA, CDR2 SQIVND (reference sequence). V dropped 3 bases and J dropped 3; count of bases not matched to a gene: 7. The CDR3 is CASSISERDKETQYF. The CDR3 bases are TGTGCCAGTAGTATTTCGGAGCGGGATAAAGAGACCCAGTACTTC. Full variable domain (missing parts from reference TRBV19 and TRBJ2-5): DGGITQSPKYLFRKEGQNVTLSCEQNLNHDAMYWYRQDPGQGLRLIYYSQIVNDFQKGDIAEGYSVSREKKESFPLTVTSAQKNPTAFYLCASSISERDKETQYFGPGTRLLVL.

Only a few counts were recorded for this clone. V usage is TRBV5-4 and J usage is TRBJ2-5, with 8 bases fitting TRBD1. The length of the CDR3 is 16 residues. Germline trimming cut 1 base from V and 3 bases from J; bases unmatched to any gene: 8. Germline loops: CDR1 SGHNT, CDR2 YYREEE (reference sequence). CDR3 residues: CASSLRVSGGEETQYF. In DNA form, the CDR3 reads TGTGCCAGCAGCTTGAGGGTCTCAGGGGGCGAAGAGACCCAGTACTTC.

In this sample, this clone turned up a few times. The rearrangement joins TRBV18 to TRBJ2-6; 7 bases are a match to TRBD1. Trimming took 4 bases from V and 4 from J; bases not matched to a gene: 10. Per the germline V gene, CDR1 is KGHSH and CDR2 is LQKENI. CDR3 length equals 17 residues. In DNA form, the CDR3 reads TGTGCCAGCTCACTCGACAGGGATCTTGCGGGGGCCAACGTCCTGACTTTC. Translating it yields CASSLDRDLAGANVLTF.

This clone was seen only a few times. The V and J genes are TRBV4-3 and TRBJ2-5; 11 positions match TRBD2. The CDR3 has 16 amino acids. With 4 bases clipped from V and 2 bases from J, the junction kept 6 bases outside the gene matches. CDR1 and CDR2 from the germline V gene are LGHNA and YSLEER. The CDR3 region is CASSLSRLAGQETQYF. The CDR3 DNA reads TGCGCCAGCAGCCTCTCACGACTAGCGGGGCAAGAGACCCAGTACTTC.

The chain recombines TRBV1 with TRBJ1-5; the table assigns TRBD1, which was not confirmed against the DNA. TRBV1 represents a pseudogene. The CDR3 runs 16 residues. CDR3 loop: CTSSQDPGQGVQPQHF. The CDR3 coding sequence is TGCACCAGCAGCCAAGATCCCGGGCAGGGTGTCCAGCCCCAGCATTTT.

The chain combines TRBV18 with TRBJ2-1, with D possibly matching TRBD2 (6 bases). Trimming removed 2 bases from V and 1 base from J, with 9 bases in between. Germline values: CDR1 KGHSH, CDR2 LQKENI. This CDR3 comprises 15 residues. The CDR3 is CASSPGSGSYNEQFF. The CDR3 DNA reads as TGTGCCAGCTCACCAGGGAGCGGGTCCTACAATGAGCAGTTCTTC.

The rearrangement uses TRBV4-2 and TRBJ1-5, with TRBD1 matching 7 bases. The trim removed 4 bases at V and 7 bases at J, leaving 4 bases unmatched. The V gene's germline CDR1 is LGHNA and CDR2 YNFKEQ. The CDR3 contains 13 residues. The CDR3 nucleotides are TGTGCCAGCAGCCCAGGGGGTAGCCAGCCCCAGCATTTT. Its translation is CASSPGGSQPQHF.

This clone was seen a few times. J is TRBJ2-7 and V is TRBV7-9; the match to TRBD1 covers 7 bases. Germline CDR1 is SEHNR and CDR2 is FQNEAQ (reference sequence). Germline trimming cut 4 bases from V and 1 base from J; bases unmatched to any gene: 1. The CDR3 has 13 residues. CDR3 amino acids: CASSSGQSYEQYF. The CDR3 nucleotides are TGTGCCAGCAGCTCGGGACAGTCCTACGAGCAGTACTTC.

The CDR3 sequence: CASSPMEEGLGQPQHF. The CDR3 nucleotides read TGTGCCAGCTCGCCGATGGAAGAGGGATTGGGTCAGCCCCAGCATTTT. The chain links TRBV18 to TRBJ1-5, with unresolved D. The CDR3 is 16 amino acids. Germline-derived CDR1 and CDR2 are KGHSH and LQKENI. The ends were cut back, 6 bases at V and 6 bases at J, with 21 bases in the middle.

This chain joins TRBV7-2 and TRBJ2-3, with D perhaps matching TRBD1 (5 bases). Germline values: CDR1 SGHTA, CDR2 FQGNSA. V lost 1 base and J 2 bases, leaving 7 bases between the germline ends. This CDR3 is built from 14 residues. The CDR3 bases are TGTGCCAGCAGCTTAGAGGGGCACACAGATACGCAGTATTTT. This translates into CASSLEGHTDTQYF. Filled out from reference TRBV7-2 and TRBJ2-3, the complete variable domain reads GAGVSQSPSNKVTEKGKDVELRCDPISGHTALYWYRQSLGQGLEFLIYFQGNSAPDKSGLPSDRFSAERTGGSVSTLTIQRTQQEDSAVYLCASSLEGHTDTQYFGPGTRLTVL.

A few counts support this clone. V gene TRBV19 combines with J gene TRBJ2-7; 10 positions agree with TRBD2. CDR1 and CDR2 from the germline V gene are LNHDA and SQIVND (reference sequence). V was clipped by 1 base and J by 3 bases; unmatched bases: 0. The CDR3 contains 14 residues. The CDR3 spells CASSIASGSYEQYF. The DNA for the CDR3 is TGTGCCAGTAGTATAGCTAGCGGGAGCTACGAGCAGTACTTC.

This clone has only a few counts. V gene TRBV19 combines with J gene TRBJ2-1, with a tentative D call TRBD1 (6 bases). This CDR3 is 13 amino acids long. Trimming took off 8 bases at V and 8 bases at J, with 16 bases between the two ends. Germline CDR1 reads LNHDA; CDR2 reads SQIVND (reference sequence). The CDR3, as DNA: TGTGCCAGTGGAGGACGTGGGGGCGATGAGCAGTTCTTC. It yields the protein CASGGRGGDEQFF.

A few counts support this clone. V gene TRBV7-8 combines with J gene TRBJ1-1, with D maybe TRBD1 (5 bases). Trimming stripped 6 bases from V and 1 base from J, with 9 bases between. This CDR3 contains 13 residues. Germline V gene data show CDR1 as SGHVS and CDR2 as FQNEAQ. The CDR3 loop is CASRHTGNTEAFF. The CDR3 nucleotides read TGTGCCAGCAGACACACAGGGAACACTGAAGCTTTCTTT.

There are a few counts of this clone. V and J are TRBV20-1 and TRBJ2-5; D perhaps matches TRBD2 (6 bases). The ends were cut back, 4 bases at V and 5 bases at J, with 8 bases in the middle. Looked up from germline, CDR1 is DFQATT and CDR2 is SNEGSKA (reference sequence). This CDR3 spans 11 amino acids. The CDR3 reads CSAIGGETQYF. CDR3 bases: TGCAGTGCTATAGGAGGGGAGACCCAGTACTTC.

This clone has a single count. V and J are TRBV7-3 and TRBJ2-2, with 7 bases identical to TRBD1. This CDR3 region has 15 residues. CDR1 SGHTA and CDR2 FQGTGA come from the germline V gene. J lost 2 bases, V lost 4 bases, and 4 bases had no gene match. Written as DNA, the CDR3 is TGTGCCAGCAGCTCACGACAGGGTAACACCGGGGAGCTGTTTTTT. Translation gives CASSSRQGNTGELFF.